These 24 T cell receptor beta chains were all obtained from the same sample, sequenced in a study of blood T cells in healthy people across ages. The second PCR ran about 6 to 11 cycles with a sample-barcoded 5' primer and J-beta primers. TCRdb analysed the 5' RACE reads with MiXCR anew, one entry per CDR3 protein. Among approximately 820,000 distinct CDR3 sequences listed, roughly 44% were seen once. The sample taken for sequencing was blood. The origin of the receptors is a man in his fifties or sixties in good health.

The V and J genes are TRBV3-1 and TRBJ1-2, with 8 nucleotides matching TRBD1. This CDR3 spans 15 amino acids. The ends lost 2 bases at V and 2 bases at J; junction bases unmatched: 4. Germline CDR1 and CDR2: LGHDT and YNNKEL (reference sequence). The CDR3 sequence: CASSQSGQENYGYTF. As DNA, the CDR3 is TGTGCCAGCAGCCAATCGGGACAGGAGAACTATGGCTACACCTTC.

This clonotype has a single count. The CDR3 does not close with the conserved phenylalanine or tryptophan, likely indicating a read error. The chain has TRBV12-3 or TRBV12-4 and TRBJ2-5; 8 bases match TRBD2. V shed 5 bases and J 5 bases; nucleotides not matched to a gene: 1. This CDR3 is 12 amino acids long. In DNA, the CDR3 is TGTGCCAGCAGTCGACTAGCGGAGACCCAGTACCTC. Protein: CASSRLAETQYL.

CDR3 region: CASSHRGAGRDSYEQYF. DNA of the CDR3: TGTGCCAGCAGTCACCGGGGGGCAGGTAGGGACTCCTACGAGCAGTACTTC. The chain employs TRBV6-5 and TRBJ2-7; weak D call: TRBD2 (7 bases). The V gene's germline CDR1 is MNHEY and CDR2 SVGAGI. V dropped 5 bases and J dropped 0 bases, with 20 bases sitting between them. This CDR3 has 17 residues.

On this clonotype itself: This clone may be a read error of a much larger clone one base away. J is TRBJ1-2 and V is TRBV7-2; D not certain. Between the trimmed V and J ends, which lost 3 bases and 4 bases, there was a span of 12 bases. The CDR3 runs to 14 residues. Germline V gene lookup returns CDR1 SGHTA and CDR2 FQGNSA. The CDR3 sequence: CASSLTGFSYGYTF. The CDR3 coding sequence is TGTGCCAGCAGCTTGACGGGGTTTAGCTATGGCTACACCTTC. The variable domain in full, completed from reference TRBV7-2 and TRBJ1-2, reads GAGVSQSPSNKVTEKGKDVELRCDPISGHTALYWYRQSLGQGLEFLIYFQGNSAPDKSGLPSDRFSAERTGGSVSTLTIQRTQQEDSAVYLCASSLTGFSYGYTFGSGTRLTVV.

This chain joins TRBV5-5 and TRBJ1-2; the D gene is possibly TRBD1 (6 bases). CDR3 length: 15 residues. The germline V gene encodes CDR1 SGHKS and CDR2 YYEKEE (reference sequence). V shed 4 bases and J shed 8 bases, with 21 bases lying between them. The CDR3 protein is CASSPWGGAGKGYTF. In nucleotides, the CDR3 is TGTGCCAGCAGCCCCTGGGGGGGGGCAGGTAAAGGCTACACCTTC.

V is TRBV14 and J is TRBJ1-2; no clear D. The CDR3 has 15 amino acids. Trimming pared 0 bases from V and 1 base from J, leaving 9 bases between. Germline V gives CDR1 SGHDN, CDR2 FVKESK. Here the CDR3 DNA reads TGTGCCAGCAGCCAAGATGGCCGGTATAACTATGGCTACACCTTC. Amino acids: CASSQDGRYNYGYTF.

V is TRBV12-3 or TRBV12-4 and J is TRBJ1-1; no firm D call. V was cut by 5 bases and J by 1 base, with 11 bases left in between. The CDR3 covers 14 residues. The CDR3 nucleotides are TGTGCCAGCAGTCTCAGGAGCGGGAACACTGAAGCTTTCTTT. It yields the protein CASSLRSGNTEAFF.

This chain links TRBV29-1 with TRBJ1-3, with D possibly matching TRBD1 (5 bases). V lost 7 bases and J lost 0, with 13 bases in between. The CDR3 sequence is 14 residues long. Germline V lookup: CDR1 SQVTM, CDR2 ANQGSEA. CDR3 DNA: TGCAGCGCTCGCGGGGACCACTCTGGAAACACCATATATTTT. Protein product: CSARGDHSGNTIYF.

This clonotype has a handful of counts. V and J are TRBV7-2 and TRBJ2-3; D unclear. Trimming left V 7 bases short and J 6 bases short, with 20 bases between. The length of the CDR3 is 15 residues. CDR1 and CDR2 (germline): SGHTA, FQGNSA. CDR3 DNA sequence: TGTGCCAGCACCATTAGTGGTAGTTGGTCTGATACGCAGTATTTT. It is translated as CASTISGSWSDTQYF.

The V call is TRBV4-1, the J call TRBJ2-4, with D hard to call. The J call may not be correct, given that the DNA end is closer to TRBJ2-7. Germline V lookup: CDR1 MGHRA, CDR2 YSYEKL. CDR3 length equals 13 residues. Written as DNA, the CDR3 is TGCGCCAGCAGCCAAGGACGGTCCTACGAGCAGTACTTC. Its protein is CASSQGRSYEQYF.

The DNA of the CDR3 is TGTGCCAGCAGTGGGGAACTAGCGGGGGGCTATGAGCAGTTCTTC. Its protein product is CASSGELAGGYEQFF. This chain connects TRBV2 to TRBJ2-1; TRBD2 agrees at 12 bases. The CDR3 loop spans 15 amino acids. Germline CDR1 reads SNHLY; CDR2 reads FYNNEI. Germline trimming cut 4 bases from V and 8 bases from J; bases unmatched to any gene: 6.

A remark on this clonotype: An end of the junction does not agree with germline; a read error may underlie this. The chain employs TRBV4-3 and TRBJ2-3, with D perhaps matching TRBD1 or TRBD2 (5 bases each). Germline CDR1 LGHNA, CDR2 YSLEER. The CDR3 has 13 residues. In DNA form, the CDR3 reads TGCACCAGCAGCGAAGGGGTCGGAGGTACGCAGTATTTT. It codes for CTSSEGVGGTQYF.

This clonotype has only a few counts. The V and J genes are TRBV9 and TRBJ2-1, with 8 nucleotides matching TRBD2. Germline lookup yields CDR1 SGDLS and CDR2 YYNGEE. With 4 bases clipped from V and 2 bases from J, the junction kept 8 bases outside the gene matches. The CDR3 runs to 16 residues. In DNA form, the CDR3 reads TGTGCCAGCAGCTTAGGTTCTAGCGGGCCCTACAATGAGCAGTTCTTC. Residues: CASSLGSSGPYNEQFF.

The rearrangement links TRBV12-5 to TRBJ2-1, with D unclear. Germline CDR1 reads LGHNT; CDR2 reads FRNRAP. V was clipped by 0 bases and J by 3 bases, with 18 bases between them. There are 18 residues in the CDR3. The CDR3 spells CASGLVVSVGPGYNEQFF. CDR3 nucleotide sequence: TGTGCTAGTGGTTTGGTCGTGTCGGTTGGCCCGGGCTACAATGAGCAGTTCTTC.

The J gene is TRBJ2-1, the V gene TRBV20-1; 8 bases line up with TRBD2. The trim removed 1 base at V and 0 bases at J, leaving 2 bases unmatched. The CDR3 totals 15 residues. Germline CDR1 reads DFQATT; CDR2 reads SNEGSKA (reference sequence). The CDR3 protein is CSARARGGSYNEQFF. CDR3 in DNA: TGCAGTGCTAGAGCACGGGGGGGCTCCTACAATGAGCAGTTCTTC.

V gene TRBV12-3 or TRBV12-4 combines with J gene TRBJ2-1; 10 nucleotides agree with TRBD2. J lost 8 bases, V lost 5 bases, and 6 bases had no gene match. The CDR3 extends over 14 amino acids. CDR3 in amino acids: CASSRSGGGHEQFF. The CDR3 bases are TGTGCCAGCAGTCGGAGCGGGGGGGGACATGAGCAGTTCTTC.

The CDR3 DNA follows: TGTGCCAGCAGCTTTTCGACTTATATGAACACTGAAGCTTTCTTT. It codes for CASSFSTYMNTEAFF. This chain joins TRBV7-9 and TRBJ1-1; D gene uncertain. CDR3 length: 15 residues. CDR1 and CDR2 from the germline V gene are SEHNR and FQNEAQ (reference sequence). The germline V and J ends were trimmed by 3 bases and 0 bases, with 11 bases remaining between them.

The gene calls are TRBV6-1 and TRBJ2-7, with D unclear. Trimming cost V 5 bases and J 1 base, with 15 bases left between them. CDR3 length: 15 residues. From germline, CDR1 is MNHNS and CDR2 SASEGT. CDR3 in amino acids: CASSWTGPNSYEQYF. Here the CDR3 DNA reads TGTGCCAGCAGTTGGACGGGCCCCAATTCCTACGAGCAGTACTTC.

The gene calls are TRBV6-2 or TRBV6-3 and TRBJ2-1, with TRBD1 matching 7 bases. Per the germline V gene, CDR1 is MNHEY and CDR2 is SVGEGT. The CDR3 is 13 amino acids. V trimming: 6 bases; J trimming: 7 bases; junction bases outside the gene matches: 6. CDR3 sequence: CASRPGQANEQFF. CDR3 DNA: TGTGCCAGCAGGCCAGGACAGGCAAATGAGCAGTTCTTC.

The chain combines TRBV4-3 with TRBJ2-1; perhaps TRBD2 as D (5 bases). The CDR3 is made up of 13 amino acids. The germline V gene encodes CDR1 LGHNA and CDR2 YSLEER. Trimming shortened V by 0 bases and J by 10 bases, and 10 bases separated the two germline ends. In DNA, the CDR3 is TGCGCCAGCAGCCAAGACCGGGGTATGGAGCAGTTCTTC. Its protein product is CASSQDRGMEQFF.

The CDR3 DNA reads TGTGCCAGCAGTCTTCTTTTCGACACGGACTCCTACAATGAGCAGTTCTTC. Translated: CASSLLFDTDSYNEQFF. This chain joins TRBV6-2 or TRBV6-3 and TRBJ2-1; D is uncertain. Germline CDR1 reads MNHEY; CDR2 reads SVGEGT. V shed 5 bases and J shed 0 bases, with 17 bases lying between them. This CDR3 has 17 residues.

This clonotype showed up just a few times. V gene TRBV20-1 combines with J gene TRBJ2-3, with unresolved D. The CDR3 runs 12 residues. CDR1 and CDR2 from the germline V gene are DFQATT and SNEGSKA (reference sequence). For the CDR3, the DNA is TGCAGCCCAACCCCATCCACAGATACGCAGTATTTT. Translating gives CSPTPSTDTQYF.

The chain joins TRBV7-2 to TRBJ2-5; D tentatively fits TRBD1 or TRBD2 (5 bases each). V lost 1 base and J 2 bases, leaving 11 bases between the germline ends. CDR1 is SGHTA and CDR2 is FQGNSA in the germline V gene. The CDR3 runs to 15 residues. CDR3 in amino acids: CASSLDGTSQETQYF. The CDR3 DNA follows: TGTGCCAGCAGCTTAGATGGGACGTCACAAGAGACCCAGTACTTC.

J is TRBJ2-3 and V is TRBV4-3; D gene uncertain. Between the trimmed V and J ends, which lost 4 bases and 5 bases, there was a span of 10 bases. The CDR3 sequence is 13 residues long. CDR1 LGHNA and CDR2 YSLEER come from the germline V gene. The CDR3 DNA is TGCGCCAGCAGCCCGAAAGTAGGAGATACGCAGTATTTT. It translates to CASSPKVGDTQYF.